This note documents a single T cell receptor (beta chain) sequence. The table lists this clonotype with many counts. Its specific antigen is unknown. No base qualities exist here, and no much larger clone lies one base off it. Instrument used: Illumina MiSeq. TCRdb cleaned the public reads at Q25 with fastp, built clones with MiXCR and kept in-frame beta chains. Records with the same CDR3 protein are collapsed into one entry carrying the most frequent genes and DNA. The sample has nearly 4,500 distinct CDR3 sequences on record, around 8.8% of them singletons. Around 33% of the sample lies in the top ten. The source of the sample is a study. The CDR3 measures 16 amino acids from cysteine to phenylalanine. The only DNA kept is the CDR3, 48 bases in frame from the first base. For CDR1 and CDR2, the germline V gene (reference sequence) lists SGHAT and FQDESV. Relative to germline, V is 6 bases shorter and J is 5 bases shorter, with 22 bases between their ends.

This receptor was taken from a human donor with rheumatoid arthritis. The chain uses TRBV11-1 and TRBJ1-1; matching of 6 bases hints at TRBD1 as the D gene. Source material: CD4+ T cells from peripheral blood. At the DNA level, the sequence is TGTGCCAGCAGTCATTCGGCCGGCAGGGGTACTACTGAAGCTTTCTTT. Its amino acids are CASSHSAGRGTTEAFF.